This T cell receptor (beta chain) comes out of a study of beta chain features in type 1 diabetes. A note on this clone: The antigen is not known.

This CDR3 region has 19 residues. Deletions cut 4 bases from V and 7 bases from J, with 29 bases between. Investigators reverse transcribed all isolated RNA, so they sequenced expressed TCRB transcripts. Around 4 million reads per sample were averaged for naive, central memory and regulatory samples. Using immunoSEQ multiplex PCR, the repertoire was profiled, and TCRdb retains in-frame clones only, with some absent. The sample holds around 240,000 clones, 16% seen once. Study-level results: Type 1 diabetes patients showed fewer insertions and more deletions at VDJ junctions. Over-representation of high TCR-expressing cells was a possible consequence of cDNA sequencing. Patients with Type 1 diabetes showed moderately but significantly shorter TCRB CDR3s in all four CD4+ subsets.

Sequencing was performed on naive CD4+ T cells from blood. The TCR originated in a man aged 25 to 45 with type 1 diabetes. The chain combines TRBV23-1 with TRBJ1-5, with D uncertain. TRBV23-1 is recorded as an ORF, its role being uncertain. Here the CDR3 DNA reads TGCGCCAGCAGTCGAAGGACTTTCCGTCATGGGGAGGGAGGGCAGCCCCAGCATTTT. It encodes CASSRRTFRHGEGGQPQHF.